The clone carrying this T cell receptor beta chain was found many times. This specimen comes from a study of human T cells and chemical hapten exposure. The V gene's germline CDR1 is KGHSH and CDR2 LQKENI. CDR3 length: 15 residues. The V and J ends lost 6 bases and 6 bases, in that order; junction bases with no gene match: 6. TCRdb used MiXCR to reprocess the RACE reads, holding one entry per CDR3 protein. The sample includes roughly 140,000 distinct CDR3 sequences, about 12% seen only once; the top ten take around 1.4%. Time point denoted: patch test 2, 6 weeks after DPC sensitization. Treatment described: therapeutic diphenylcyclopropenone sensitization with weekly scalp DPC.

The chain employs TRBV18 and TRBJ2-3, with 13 bases matching TRBD2. The sample consisted of whole blood, taken in connection with sensitization to the hapten diphenylcyclopropenone (DPC). The receptor was isolated from a woman in her fifties or sixties with alopecia areata. Some clones in this sample may be carry-over from other donors' samples. DNA of the CDR3: TGTGCCAGCTCCACGGGACTAGCGGGACTGGATACGCAGTATTTT. Its protein is CASSTGLAGLDTQYF.